This record looks at one T cell receptor beta chain sequence and its context. There is no known antigen for this receptor. No base quality values were provided; no much bigger clone lies one nucleotide off. The cysteine opens and the phenylalanine closes a CDR3 of 14 amino acids. Only CDR3 DNA remains: 42 bases, in frame from the first base. CDR1 and CDR2, per the germline V gene (reference sequence), are LNHDA and SQIVND. Trimming accounts for 9 bases at V and 2 bases at J, while the number of junction bases matched to no gene is 8. This sample was included in a study of vaccination and CD4 T cells after COVID-19 (dated by TCRdb to the early 2020s). Turning to the overall study: Every convalescent patient had a positive nasal swab PCR test for SARS-CoV-2, with mild disease in roughly nine patients and severe disease in one. Six males and four females were included in the convalescent cohort, with two Hispanic individuals, seven Caucasians, two Asians and one multiracial person represented. Two doses of either the Pfizer-BioNTech BNT162b2 vaccine (n=8) or the Moderna mRNA-1273 vaccine (n=2) were administered to participants. Post-COVID blood samples from convalescent patients were collected a median of around 100 days after diagnosis, with a range of about 30 to 170 days. The time from the second vaccine dose to post-vaccine blood sampling had a median of around 72 days and ranged from about 12 to 250 days. For stimulating the cultures, overlapping spike peptide pools were used, derived from SARS-CoV-2 as well as from the common cold coronaviruses HCoV-NL63, HCoV-OC43 and HCoV-229E. As controls, cultures received a CEFX viral epitope pool (the positive control), an HIV-1 Nef peptide pool (the negative control), or no peptide at all. In approximately eleven COVID-19 convalescent patients and a handful of infection-naive healthy vaccine recipients, the spike-specific CD4+ TCR repertoire before mRNA vaccination was compared with the repertoire after mRNA vaccination.

Receptor amplification or capture employed PCR. At the Johns Hopkins FTIC core, DNA from the cultured CD4+ T cells underwent TCR sequencing with the Oncomine TCR Beta short-read assay. The QIAamp micro DNA kit was used to extract genomic DNA from the cultured CD4+ T cells. The Oncomine TCR Beta libraries from cultured CD4+ T cells were pooled using unique dual indexes and then sequenced on an Illumina iSeq 100. The study's processing was this. Non-productive sequences were removed, and CDR3s not starting with C, not ending with F or W, or shorter than 7 amino acids were discarded. The MANAFEST web application was used to identify antigen-specific clonotypes by comparing peptide-stimulated wells against reference wells and other culture wells. For a clone to be called positive, the clone needed an FDR below 0.05, an odds ratio above 5, and a productive frequency above 0.1% in at least two of three replicate wells. Cross-reactive clonotypes were defined as significantly expanded in both SARS-CoV-2 spike wells and at least one common cold coronavirus spike condition. Levenshtein distances (stringdist) and unrooted phylogenetic trees (ape) in R version 3.6.1 were used to assess CDR3 homology. Through fastp at Q25 and MiXCR, TCRdb rebuilt clones from the public reads, retaining in-frame beta chains. CDR3 protein sequences are deduplicated, and each keeps its most common genes and DNA. The authors' filters were not applied to this entry. The sample profile shows roughly 14,000 distinct CDR3 sequences; about 35% of them were found once. The top ten hold 36% of the sample.

The sample's treatment or condition label, in plain terms: roughly 11-day PBMC culture with coronavirus spike peptide pools or control peptides (ViraFEST assay). The ViraFEST assay, used in the study, expanded antigen-specific T cells with peptide pools and then identified the expanded clonotypes through TCR sequencing. Positive SARS-CoV-2 PCR tests in the convalescent patients dated from March to December 2020, before Alpha, Beta and Delta variants emerged in the United States. PBMCs were cultured at a few million per well in IMDM supplemented with 5% human AB serum and 9.5 to 10 IU/ml IL-2, with around 10 ug/ml peptide pools added. On days 3 and 7, half of the culture medium was replaced with fresh IL-2-containing medium. CD4+ T cells were isolated after 10 days of culture through negative selection using the EasySep CD4+ T cell isolation kit. Ficoll-Paque Plus gradient centrifugation was used to isolate PBMCs from whole blood, and the isolated PBMCs were then either used fresh or cryopreserved at -140C. Each culture condition was generally run in triplicate wells.

Study-wide findings and limitations: The median number of SARS-CoV-2-reactive clonotypes rose from 20 to 25 after infection to about 40 after vaccination, but the change was not significant. Among convalescent patients, a median roughly 84% of the SARS-CoV-2-reactive clones seen after vaccination appeared only after vaccination, which suggests priming specific to the vaccine. Nearly all vaccine-specific clones in convalescent patients (304 of 307) were mono-reactive for SARS-CoV-2 spike rather than cross-reactive with common cold coronaviruses. The study included relatively few convalescent patients and did not analyze early timepoints after natural infection.

The sequence is built from TRBV19 and TRBJ2-3, with TRBD1 matching 7 junction bases. The source of this sequence is a human donor with COVID-19. Input material: cultured CD4+ T cells from blood. The DNA sequence is given as TGTGCCAGCAAAAACAGGGGTTCCACAGATACGCAGTATTTT. Protein translation: CASKNRGSTDTQYF.